This T cell receptor beta chain was recorded in a study of human T cells and chemical hapten exposure. Study context: Small differences in pooled library volume mainly drove the variation in TCR yields per sample.

Overall study results and limits: TCRs exceeding a frequency of 1 in 1000 stayed unchanged under DPC sensitization.

A note on this clonotype: Antigen unknown.

CDR3 length equals 12 residues. Trimming left V 2 bases short and J 1 base short, with 6 bases between. In germline, CDR1 is SQVTM, CDR2 ANQGSEA. Individual cDNA molecules received unique molecular identifiers in the library. TCRdb analysed the RACE reads with MiXCR anew, one entry per CDR3 protein. The sample carries a few hundred thousand distinct CDR3 sequences, nearly 6.5% recorded once. Sample time point: patch test 2, 6 weeks after DPC sensitization. Regarding treatment: therapeutic diphenylcyclopropenone sensitization with weekly scalp DPC. Sequencing started from total RNA isolated from unfractionated whole blood.

The chain has TRBV29-1 and TRBJ2-7; D gene uncertain. Sequenced material: whole blood, taken in connection with sensitization to the hapten diphenylcyclopropenone (DPC). The clonotype originates from a woman between 18 and 30 years old with alopecia areata. Some clones in this sample may be carry-over from other donors' samples. The CDR3 protein is CSVESGSYEQYF. For the CDR3, the DNA is TGCAGCGTTGAATCCGGATCCTACGAGCAGTACTTC.